This T cell receptor beta chain comes out of a study of blood T cell repertoires in COVID-19. Whole-study context: T cells, B-cell-depleted T cells, or PBMCs provided the cDNA or gDNA that served as material.

In the original processing: The assay estimated nucleated cells by amplifying reference gene primers. The repertoire was sequenced with immunoSEQ multiplex PCR; TCRdb's copy has only in-frame clones and lacks some. That table furnishes V, J and clone size, whereas the DNA furnished D and trimming. The sample records about 180,000 clones, around 86% being singletons. CDR3 size: 14 residues. The sequenced sample was peripheral blood. The rearrangement uses TRBV21-1 and TRBJ1-6; TRBD1 reflects the table's D call only, with no check against the DNA. TRBV21-1 is a documented pseudogene. The clonotype comes from a man aged 50 to 60 with active or convalescent COVID-19. The CDR3 DNA reads TGTGCCAGCACCAAAGACAGGGGGCGTTCACCCCTCCACTTT. Translation: CASTKDRGRSPLHF.